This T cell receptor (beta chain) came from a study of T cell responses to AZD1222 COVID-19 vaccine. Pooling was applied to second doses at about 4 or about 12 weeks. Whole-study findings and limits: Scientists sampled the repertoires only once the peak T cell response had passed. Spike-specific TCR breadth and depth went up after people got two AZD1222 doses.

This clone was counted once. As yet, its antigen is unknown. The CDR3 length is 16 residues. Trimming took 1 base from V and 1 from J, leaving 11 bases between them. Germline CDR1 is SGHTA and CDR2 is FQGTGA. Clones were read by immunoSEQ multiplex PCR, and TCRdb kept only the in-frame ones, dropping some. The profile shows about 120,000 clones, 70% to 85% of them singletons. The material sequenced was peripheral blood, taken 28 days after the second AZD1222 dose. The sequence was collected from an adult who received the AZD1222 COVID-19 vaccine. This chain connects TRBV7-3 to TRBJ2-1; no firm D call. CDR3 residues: CASSLSGDSSYNEQFF. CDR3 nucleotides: TGTGCCAGCAGCTTAAGTGGTGACTCATCCTACAATGAGCAGTTCTTC.